Shown below are 27 T cell receptor beta chains from a single sample sequenced in a study of shared clonotypes between healthy human individuals. Profiling relied on immunoSEQ multiplex PCR, and the TCRdb table lists in-frame clones only, not all of them. The sample consists of 1,500,000 or so clones, 98% of them appearing once. Sample: naive CD4+ T cells sorted from blood. Subset meaning: CD45RA+ positively selected. The receptors originated from a man under 40 in good health.

This clone was observed once. The chain employs TRBV5-4 and TRBJ2-7; D may match TRBD1 or TRBD2 (5 bases each). This CDR3 contains 14 residues. V gave up 3 bases and J gave up 3 bases, with 13 bases separating them. Germline CDR1 and CDR2: SGHNT and YYREEE (reference sequence). The CDR3 region has the DNA TGTGCCAGCAGCTCCAGGGAGTCGCGCTACGAGCAGTACTTC. Amino acid sequence: CASSSRESRYEQYF.

The chain carries TRBV11-1 and TRBJ2-2, with TRBD2 as a possible D gene (6 bases). Germline lookup yields CDR1 SGHAT and CDR2 FQDESV (reference sequence). The V end lost 2 bases, the J end lost 5 bases, and 18 bases lay between the germline ends. The CDR3 is 17 amino acids. In DNA form, the CDR3 reads TGTGCCAGCAGCTTAAACCTAGCGAGGTCAAAGACCGGGGAGCTGTTTTTT. Residues: CASSLNLARSKTGELFF.

With respect to this clone: This sample includes further DNA sequences coding for the same CDR3. This chain links TRBV18 with TRBJ1-2; the D gene is possibly TRBD1 (5 bases). Germline V lookup: CDR1 KGHSH, CDR2 LQKENI. CDR3 length equals 13 residues. V shed 3 bases and J shed 2 bases, with 7 bases lying between them. The CDR3 bases are TGTGCCAGCTCACCGACAGTAAACTATGGCTACACCTTC. Its protein is CASSPTVNYGYTF. The full variable domain, rest sourced from reference TRBV18 and TRBJ1-2, is NAGVMQNPRHLVRRRGQEARLRCSPMKGHSHVYWYRQLPEEGLKFMVYLQKENIIDESGMPKERFSAEFPKEGPSILRIQQVVRGDSAAYFCASSPTVNYGYTFGSGTRLTVV.

The chain links TRBV9 to TRBJ2-7; D is perhaps TRBD1 or TRBD2 (5 bases each). Germline CDR1 reads SGDLS; CDR2 reads YYNGEE. The CDR3 runs to 15 residues. The V end was cut by 0 bases, the J end by 4 bases, with 14 bases between. CDR3 bases: TGTGCCAGCAGCGTAGGGGGACCTGGGGTATACGAGCAGTACTTC. Translated: CASSVGGPGVYEQYF.

The genes are TRBV7-9 and TRBJ1-4; D gene unclear. The CDR3 totals 10 residues. Deletions cut 11 bases from V and 8 bases from J, with 9 bases between. Per germline, CDR1 SEHNR and CDR2 FQNEAQ (reference sequence). CDR3 in amino acids: CALRREKLFF. In DNA form, the CDR3 reads TGTGCCTTGAGGAGAGAAAAACTGTTTTTT.

The chain joins TRBV4-3 to TRBJ2-3; TRBD2 matches 9 bases. The germline gives CDR1 LGHNA, CDR2 YSLEER. This CDR3 contains 16 residues. V lost 1 base and J lost 8; bases outside the gene matches: 10. The CDR3 DNA reads as TGCGCCAGCAGCCAAGTAGGGACTAGCTCCTCACGTACGCAGTATTTT. This codes for CASSQVGTSSSRTQYF.

The rearrangement joins TRBV4-1 to TRBJ2-7, with TRBD1 matching 9 bases. Germline V lookup: CDR1 MGHRA, CDR2 YSYEKL. The length of the CDR3 is 14 residues. The V and J ends lost 2 bases and 6 bases, in that order; junction bases with no gene match: 5. The CDR3 DNA reads as TGCGCCAGCAGCCAACCCGGACAGGGGCGCGAGCAGTACTTC. This sequence encodes CASSQPGQGREQYF.

Notes on this clone: Other DNA sequences in this sample translate to the same CDR3. The chain has TRBV6-5 and TRBJ2-3; TRBD2 might be the D (5 bases). The V gene's germline CDR1 is MNHEY and CDR2 SVGAGI. The CDR3 is made up of 15 amino acids. Between the trimmed V and J ends, which lost 1 base and 0 bases, there was a span of 8 bases. The CDR3 DNA reads as TGTGCCAGCAGTTACTTCGGGGAAAGCACAGATACGCAGTATTTT. It codes for CASSYFGESTDTQYF.

V is TRBV4-1 and J is TRBJ2-5; TRBD1 aligns across 12 bases. From germline, CDR1 is MGHRA and CDR2 YSYEKL. Trimming took 0 bases from V and 4 from J; bases not matched to a gene: 6. This CDR3 region has 17 residues. The CDR3 sequence: CASSQEGQGAITETQYF. The CDR3, as DNA: TGCGCCAGCAGCCAAGAGGGACAGGGGGCGATCACAGAGACCCAGTACTTC.

This clone appeared once. J is TRBJ2-5 and V is TRBV7-8; no definite D call. V lost 5 bases and J 4 bases, leaving 14 bases between the germline ends. The CDR3 loop spans 14 amino acids. The germline V gene encodes CDR1 SGHVS and CDR2 FQNEAQ. As DNA, the CDR3 is TGTGCCAGCAGCCGCCCCCGGGCCCGAGAGACCCAGTACTTC. Encoded protein: CASSRPRARETQYF.

The V and J genes are TRBV5-1 and TRBJ2-6; D assignment may be TRBD1 or TRBD2 (5 bases each). Deletions cut 4 bases from V and 0 bases from J, with 17 bases between. This CDR3 comprises 18 residues. Per germline, CDR1 SGHRS and CDR2 YFSETQ. The CDR3 coding sequence is TGCGCCAGCAGCGGCAGGGACCCGTTGGGCTCTGGGGCCAACGTCCTGACTTTC. It encodes CASSGRDPLGSGANVLTF.

The chain links TRBV30 to TRBJ2-7; TRBD2 matches 8 bases. With V trimmed by 3 bases and J by 1 base, 5 bases remained unmatched. CDR1 is GTSNPN and CDR2 is SVGIG in the germline V gene (reference sequence). The CDR3 loop spans 14 amino acids. The CDR3 DNA sequence: TGTGCCTGGAGGGGGACTAGTAAATCCTACGAGCAGTACTTC. Translation gives CAWRGTSKSYEQYF.

This chain links TRBV7-9 with TRBJ1-5, with no clear D. The CDR3 totals 13 residues. The V gene's germline CDR1 is SEHNR and CDR2 FQNEAQ (reference sequence). Deletions cut 3 bases from V and 9 bases from J, with 12 bases between. CDR3 amino acids: CASSLGTPRPQHF. CDR3 DNA sequence: TGTGCCAGCAGCTTGGGTACTCCCAGGCCCCAGCATTTT. Full variable domain (missing parts from reference TRBV7-9 and TRBJ1-5): DTGVSQNPRHKITKRGQNVTFRCDPISEHNRLYWYRQTLGQGPEFLTYFQNEAQLEKSRLLSDRFSAERPKGSFSTLEIQRTEQGDSAMYLCASSLGTPRPQHFGDGTRLSIL.

The V gene is TRBV29-1, the J gene TRBJ2-5; no definite D call. The germline V gene encodes CDR1 SQVTM and CDR2 ANQGSEA. V was cut by 3 bases and J by 4 bases, with 9 bases left in between. There are 12 residues in the CDR3. DNA for the CDR3: TGCAGCGTTGAGGCCCATTCAGAGACCCAGTACTTC. This sequence encodes CSVEAHSETQYF. The whole variable domain, remainder taken from reference TRBV29-1 and TRBJ2-5, is SAVISQKPSRDICQRGTSLTIQCQVDSQVTMMFWYRQQPGQSLTLIATANQGSEATYESGFVIDKFPISRPNLTFSTLTVSNMSPEDSSIYLCSVEAHSETQYFGPGTRLLVL.

This clone was found once. The genes are TRBV11-2 and TRBJ2-7, with 11 bases lining up with TRBD2. The CDR3 is 14 residues long. Germline V gene sequence: CDR1 SGHAT, CDR2 FQNNGV. The J segment lost 6 bases and the V segment lost 5 bases, leaving 6 bases of the junction unmatched. CDR3 sequence: CASSQIAGGREQYF. CDR3 DNA: TGTGCCAGCAGCCAGATAGCGGGAGGGCGCGAGCAGTACTTC.

DNA for the CDR3: TGTGCCAGCAGGGTCCTACAGGGTAGCGAGCAGTACTTC. It yields the protein CASRVLQGSEQYF. The chain carries TRBV28 and TRBJ2-7, with a possible D match to TRBD1 (6 bases). Trimming removed 6 bases from V and 6 bases from J, with 15 bases in between. The V gene's germline CDR1 is MDHEN and CDR2 SYDVKM. This CDR3 has 13 amino acids.

The chain employs TRBV9 and TRBJ1-5; a possible D gene is TRBD1 (5 bases). The CDR3 is 14 residues long. Germline V gene data show CDR1 as SGDLS and CDR2 as YYNGEE. Trimming stripped 4 bases from V and 4 bases from J, with 12 bases between. DNA of the CDR3: TGTGCCAGCAGCACCGACAGCCTAAATCAGCCCCAGCATTTT. It is translated as CASSTDSLNQPQHF.

The rearrangement uses TRBV6-1 and TRBJ2-7; TRBD1 matches 11 bases. The V and J ends lost 4 bases and 3 bases, in that order; junction bases with no gene match: 5. There are 15 residues in the CDR3. Germline CDR1 reads MNHNS; CDR2 reads SASEGT. DNA for the CDR3: TGTGCCAGCAGTGTCCCGGGACAGGGGGTCTACGAGCAGTACTTC. Encoded protein: CASSVPGQGVYEQYF.

J is TRBJ1-1 and V is TRBV27; no clear D gene. Germline V CDR1 and CDR2: MNHEY, SMNVEV (reference sequence). Between the trimmed V and J ends, which lost 2 bases and 4 bases, there was a span of 8 bases. The CDR3 runs to 13 residues. Written as DNA, the CDR3 is TGTGCCAGCAGTTTAGTTCTCGGCACTGAAGCTTTCTTT. As protein: CASSLVLGTEAFF.

V usage is TRBV7-9 and J usage is TRBJ1-4; no reliable D call. Trimming took 3 bases from V and 7 from J, leaving 12 bases between them. The CDR3 is made up of 14 amino acids. Germline CDR1 SEHNR, CDR2 FQNEAQ (reference sequence). DNA of the CDR3: TGTGCCAGCAGCTTTAGAGGGTTAAGTGAAAAACTGTTTTTT. It translates to CASSFRGLSEKLFF.

This clone was counted a single time. The chain recombines TRBV6-5 with TRBJ2-2, with 7 bases identical to TRBD1. This CDR3 is built from 14 residues. J lost 3 bases, V lost 5 bases, and 3 bases had no gene match. Germline CDR1 reads MNHEY; CDR2 reads SVGAGI. The CDR3 loop is CASSRQGYTGELFF. The CDR3 DNA is TGTGCCAGCAGTCGACAGGGATACACCGGGGAGCTGTTTTTT.

The chain carries TRBV7-9 and TRBJ2-1; TRBD2 matches at 10 bases. Germline loops: CDR1 SEHNR, CDR2 FQNEAQ (reference sequence). The junction had 14 bases not matched to a gene; V was cut back by 6 bases and J by 9 bases. This CDR3 spans 16 amino acids. The CDR3 is CASRKSPGTSESEQFF. CDR3 coding DNA: TGTGCCAGCAGAAAATCCCCCGGGACTAGCGAAAGTGAGCAGTTCTTC.

The chain is built from TRBV28 and TRBJ2-2; D is unresolved. Germline values: CDR1 MDHEN, CDR2 SYDVKM. V gave up 11 bases and J gave up 1 base, with 5 bases separating them. This CDR3 is 11 amino acids long. The CDR3 sequence is CAAQNTGELFF. As DNA, the CDR3 is TGTGCCGCACAGAACACCGGGGAGCTGTTTTTT.

The chain is built from TRBV5-1 and TRBJ1-2; TRBD1 matches 7 bases. The CDR3 consists of 14 residues. The J segment lost 6 bases and the V segment lost 2 bases, leaving 7 bases of the junction unmatched. Germline V gene lookup returns CDR1 SGHRS and CDR2 YFSETQ. In nucleotides, the CDR3 is TGCGCCAGCAGCTTTAGCCAGGGGGGGAATGGCTACACCTTC. The encoded protein is CASSFSQGGNGYTF.

The CDR3, as DNA: TGTGCCAGCAGCTTAACAGCGAGGGAGGTGTCCTACAATGAGCAGTTCTTC. Translating gives CASSLTAREVSYNEQFF. The chain couples TRBV7-6 to TRBJ2-1, with D tentatively TRBD2 (6 bases). The CDR3 spans 17 residues. V was pared by 2 bases and J by 1 base, with 15 bases between. In germline, CDR1 is SGHVS, CDR2 FNYEAQ.

V gene TRBV7-3 combines with J gene TRBJ2-3; 7 positions agree with TRBD1. Germline lookup yields CDR1 SGHTA and CDR2 FQGTGA. This CDR3 is 14 amino acids long. The V gene end was trimmed by 5 bases and the J gene end by 4 bases; junction bases not matched to a gene: 6. The CDR3 spells CASSQRQGADTQYF. For the CDR3, the DNA is TGTGCCAGCAGCCAAAGACAGGGCGCAGATACGCAGTATTTT. Looking up the rest from reference TRBV7-3 and TRBJ2-3 gives the full variable domain: GAGVSQTPSNKVTEKGKYVELRCDPISGHTALYWYRQSLGQGPEFLIYFQGTGAADDSGLPNDRFFAVRPEGSVSTLKIQRTERGDSAVYLCASSQRQGADTQYFGPGTRLTVL.

The chain joins TRBV14 to TRBJ2-3; D ambiguous. This CDR3 is 15 amino acids long. Trimming pared 2 bases from V and 4 bases from J, leaving 13 bases between. CDR1 SGHDN and CDR2 FVKESK come from the germline V gene. In DNA form, the CDR3 reads TGTGCCAGCAGCCAAAATCGTTCCCCCCCAGATACGCAGTATTTT. It specifies CASSQNRSPPDTQYF.